In this sample, the clone carrying this T cell receptor beta chain turned up a few times. The CDR3 loop spans 17 amino acids. The germline V gene has CDR1 SNHLY and CDR2 FYNNEI. V lost 4 bases, J lost 3 bases, and 12 bases stayed unmatched. All enrollees were about 18 to 100 years old and from fewer than 30 US areas. Donors of Cohort 3 who recovered were those that had two negative PCRs, clearance, or symptom resolution. Source study methods: Estimated nucleated cell counts came from reference gene primer amplification. Profiled with immunoSEQ multiplex PCR; TCRdb holds only in-frame clones, not every one. The V and J calls and clone size were taken over from that table, and D and trimming were inferred from the DNA. Seen here are under 200,000 clones, 85% to 90% observed once, and the top ten hold approximately 6.6%. This sample was included in a study of blood T cell repertoires in COVID-19.

The chain has TRBV2 and TRBJ1-5, with 7 bases matching TRBD1. The sample taken for sequencing was PBMCs or T cells enriched from blood (not recorded which). The source is a woman aged 45-65 years who had recovered from COVID-19. DNA for the CDR3: TGTGCCAGCAGTGTTTTTAAGGCGACAGGGAACAATCAGCCCCAGCATTTT. Protein product: CASSVFKATGNNQPQHF.